This TCR beta chain was sequenced during a study of blood T cell repertoires in COVID-19. The CDR3 spans 14 residues. Germline CDR1 and CDR2: LGHDT and YNNKEL (reference sequence). Trimming removed 4 bases at V and 6 bases at J, with 14 bases between. Here immunoSEQ multiplex PCR was the method, and the copy in TCRdb shows in-frame clones only, minus some. The sample has more than 50,000 clones; about nine tenths are singletons. This clonotype was sampled from a man aged 80 or over with acute or convalescent COVID-19. Sequencing was done on a sample of peripheral blood. The V and J genes are TRBV3-1 (or the pseudogene TRBV3-2) and TRBJ2-3; D is undetermined. The DNA of the CDR3 is TGTGCCAGCAGCCGAAGGATCCCGGAGGATACGCAGTATTTT. This sequence encodes CASSRRIPEDTQYF.